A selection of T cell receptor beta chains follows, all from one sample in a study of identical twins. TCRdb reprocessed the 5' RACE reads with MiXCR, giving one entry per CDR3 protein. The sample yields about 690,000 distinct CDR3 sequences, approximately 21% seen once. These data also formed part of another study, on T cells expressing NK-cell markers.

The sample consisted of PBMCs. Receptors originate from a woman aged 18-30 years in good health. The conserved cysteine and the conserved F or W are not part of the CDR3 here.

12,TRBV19,ASRRQDQTDTQY
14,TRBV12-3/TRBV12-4,ASTNLVAVSYNEQF
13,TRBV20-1,SAGLAGHGANVLT
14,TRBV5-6,ASSLPLVREYETQY
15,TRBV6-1,ASSPNVIWSGANVLT
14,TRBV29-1,SVGIYDGSYTGELF
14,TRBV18,ASSLQLGTASYEQY
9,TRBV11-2,ASATGTMPF
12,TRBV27,ATNRQGPNTEAF
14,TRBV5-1,ASSLGEVHLTDTQY
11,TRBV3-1,AAGQTNTGELF
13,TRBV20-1,SANRAGTPKETQY
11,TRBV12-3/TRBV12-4,ASSLALGPGRF
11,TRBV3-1,ASSRLEENEQF
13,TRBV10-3,AISESAMGTGELF
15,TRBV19,ASTDIWTSSSTDTQY
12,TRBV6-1,ASRGTSGVYEQY
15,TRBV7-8,ASSLGGQGIAKNIQY
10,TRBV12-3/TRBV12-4,ASSWDQNEQY
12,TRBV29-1,SVVIGGDQETQY
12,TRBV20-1,SASDPMNTGELF
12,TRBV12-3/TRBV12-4,ASRRTANSYEQY
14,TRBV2,ASSEGASGGYYEQY
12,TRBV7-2,ASRTFSLTYEQY
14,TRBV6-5,ASSYSGGGENTEAF
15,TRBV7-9,ASSLPRGGTFANEQF
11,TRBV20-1,SVQDSNTGELF
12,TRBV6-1,ASSRAPGVMDYT
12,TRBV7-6,ASSLSPNRDTQY
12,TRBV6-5,ASSYRRSYNEQF
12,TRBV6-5,ASSYGAGGDEQF
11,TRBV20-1,SARKREISPLH
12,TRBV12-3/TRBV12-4,ASSTDRSVREQF
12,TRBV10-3,AISHSGRAGEQF
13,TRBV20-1,SARGQGTGANVLT
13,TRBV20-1,SAIITRTGANVLT
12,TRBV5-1,ASSWGQGPNEQF
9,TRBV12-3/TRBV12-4,ASSFTREQY
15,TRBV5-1,ASSLRARDKGGHTQY
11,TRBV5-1,ASSLAKAFEQF
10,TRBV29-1,SVLYFNTEAF
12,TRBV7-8,ASSRRTGNNEQF
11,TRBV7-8,ASSPSGRNEQY
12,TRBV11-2,ASSPRGPTYEQY
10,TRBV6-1,ATQIPNQPQH
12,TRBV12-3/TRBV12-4,ASSFGTANEKLF
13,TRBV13,ASSFGTGGNQPQH